These T cell receptor beta chains were read from a single sample in a study of blood T cell repertoires in COVID-19. The method was immunoSEQ multiplex PCR; TCRdb's version includes in-frame clones alone and lacks a portion of them. The table lists around 360,000 clones, roughly 84% of them singletons, with 2.5% to 3% in the top ten. Sequenced material: PBMCs or T cells enriched from blood (not recorded which). The receptor source for this set is a woman in her twenties or thirties who had recovered from COVID-19. CDR3s include the opening cysteine and the closing phenylalanine or tryptophan. The order of the fields is clone size, D gene, J gene, V gene, CDR3 protein, CDR3 DNA. D genes are given only for firm matches. The listing skips clone size in some rows; elsewhere it reads once, few, many or a size class.

abundance: NA; d_gene: NA; j_gene: TRBJ2-7; v_gene: TRBV4-1; CDR3aa: CASSQEDRTYPPEQYF; CDR3nt: TGCGCCAGCAGCCAAGAAGACAGGACCTATCCGCCCGAGCAGTACTTC
abundance: NA; d_gene: TRBD2; j_gene: TRBJ2-2; v_gene: TRBV6-5; CDR3aa: CASSLGLENTGELFF; CDR3nt: TGTGCCAGCAGCCTGGGACTAGAGAACACCGGGGAGCTGTTTTTT
abundance: once; d_gene: NA; j_gene: TRBJ2-3; v_gene: TRBV5-1; CDR3aa: CASSLGRSTDTQYF; CDR3nt: TGCGCCAGCAGCTTGGGCAGGAGCACAGATACGCAGTATTTT
abundance: once; d_gene: TRBD2; j_gene: TRBJ2-7; v_gene: TRBV7-2; CDR3aa: CASSLAPTSAFVEQYF; CDR3nt: TGTGCCAGCAGCTTAGCGCCGACTAGCGCATTTGTCGAGCAGTACTTC
abundance: NA; d_gene: NA; j_gene: TRBJ1-2; v_gene: TRBV4-1; CDR3aa: CASSQPGRGSYGYTF; CDR3nt: TGCGCCAGCAGCCAGCCTGGGCGGGGATCCTATGGCTACACCTTC
abundance: NA; d_gene: NA; j_gene: TRBJ2-1; v_gene: TRBV11-3; CDR3aa: CASSLLQGGEQFF; CDR3nt: TGTGCCAGCAGCCTTCTACAGGGTGGTGAGCAGTTCTTC
abundance: NA; d_gene: TRBD2; j_gene: TRBJ2-3; v_gene: TRBV5-1; CDR3aa: CASSPIWTSSSDTQYF; CDR3nt: TGCGCCAGCAGCCCGATTTGGACTAGCAGTTCAGATACGCAGTATTTT
abundance: NA; d_gene: NA; j_gene: TRBJ2-7; v_gene: TRBV5-1; CDR3aa: CASSPGGQQGYEQYF; CDR3nt: TGCGCCAGCAGCCCCGGGGGACAGCAGGGCTACGAGCAGTACTTC
abundance: NA; d_gene: TRBD2; j_gene: TRBJ2-3; v_gene: TRBV6-5; CDR3aa: CASSLGLGADTQYF; CDR3nt: TGTGCCAGCAGTTTGGGACTAGGCGCAGATACGCAGTATTTT
abundance: NA; d_gene: TRBD1; j_gene: TRBJ1-1; v_gene: TRBV4-2; CDR3aa: CASSQEARGPSEAFF; CDR3nt: TGTGCCAGCAGCCAAGAGGCCAGGGGGCCCTCTGAAGCTTTCTTT
abundance: NA; d_gene: NA; j_gene: TRBJ2-7; v_gene: TRBV19; CDR3aa: CASSTHGSASTYEQYF; CDR3nt: TGTGCCAGTAGTACCCATGGTAGCGCGAGTACCTACGAGCAGTACTTC
abundance: NA; d_gene: TRBD2; j_gene: TRBJ2-5; v_gene: TRBV28; CDR3aa: CASSPGTSDETQYF; CDR3nt: TGTGCCAGCAGTCCCGGGACTAGCGATGAGACCCAGTACTTC
abundance: NA; d_gene: TRBD1; j_gene: TRBJ2-4; v_gene: TRBV9; CDR3aa: CASSPRTGENIQYF; CDR3nt: TGTGCCAGCAGCCCAAGGACAGGCGAAAACATTCAGTACTTC
abundance: NA; d_gene: NA; j_gene: TRBJ2-7; v_gene: TRBV7-6; CDR3aa: CASSSDYSHEQYF; CDR3nt: TGTGCCAGCAGCTCAGATTACAGCCACGAGCAGTACTTC
abundance: few; d_gene: TRBD1; j_gene: TRBJ2-7; v_gene: TRBV7-6; CDR3aa: CASSLFGTGNYEQYF; CDR3nt: TGTGCCAGCAGCTTATTTGGGACAGGTAATTACGAGCAGTACTTC
abundance: NA; d_gene: TRBD1; j_gene: TRBJ2-7; v_gene: TRBV29-1; CDR3aa: CSVDKWGTGTGGAEQYF; CDR3nt: TGCAGCGTTGACAAATGGGGAACCGGGACAGGGGGCGCCGAGCAGTACTTC
abundance: NA; d_gene: NA; j_gene: TRBJ2-3; v_gene: TRBV5-1; CDR3aa: CASSTGTFSTDTQYF; CDR3nt: TGCGCCAGCAGCACCGGGACTTTTAGCACAGATACGCAGTATTTT
abundance: few; d_gene: NA; j_gene: TRBJ2-2; v_gene: TRBV5-1; CDR3aa: CASSSWGGTAGELFF; CDR3nt: TGCGCCAGCAGCTCGTGGGGCGGGACGGCCGGGGAGCTGTTTTTT
abundance: NA; d_gene: NA; j_gene: TRBJ1-1; v_gene: TRBV7-9; CDR3aa: CASSVQANTEAFF; CDR3nt: TGTGCCAGCAGCGTTCAGGCGAACACTGAAGCTTTCTTT
abundance: once; d_gene: TRBD2; j_gene: TRBJ2-3; v_gene: TRBV19; CDR3aa: CASSLRLAHSTDTQYF; CDR3nt: TGTGCCAGTAGTCTCCGACTAGCGCATAGCACAGATACGCAGTATTTT
abundance: once; d_gene: TRBD2; j_gene: TRBJ2-1; v_gene: TRBV4-1; CDR3aa: CASSPGLGQGNEQFF; CDR3nt: TGCGCCAGCAGCCCGGGACTAGGTCAGGGGAATGAGCAGTTCTTC
abundance: NA; d_gene: TRBD1; j_gene: TRBJ1-1; v_gene: TRBV30; CDR3aa: CAWTQGAGTEAFF; CDR3nt: TGTGCCTGGACCCAGGGGGCAGGGACTGAAGCTTTCTTT
abundance: NA; d_gene: NA; j_gene: TRBJ1-2; v_gene: TRBV7-9; CDR3aa: CASSPGSQNYGYTF; CDR3nt: TGTGCCAGCAGCCCCGGGTCTCAAAACTATGGCTACACCTTC
abundance: once; d_gene: NA; j_gene: TRBJ2-4; v_gene: TRBV6-5; CDR3aa: CASGVDREADIQYF; CDR3nt: TGTGCCAGCGGCGTTGACAGAGAGGCTGACATTCAGTACTTC
abundance: NA; d_gene: NA; j_gene: TRBJ2-1; v_gene: TRBV28; CDR3aa: CASSLFGTISYNEQFF; CDR3nt: TGTGCCAGCAGTTTATTTGGGACAATCTCCTACAATGAGCAGTTCTTC
abundance: NA; d_gene: TRBD2; j_gene: TRBJ2-7; v_gene: TRBV28; CDR3aa: CASSLGTAGGSSYEQYF; CDR3nt: TGTGCCAGCAGTCTGGGGACTGCGGGAGGAAGCTCCTACGAGCAGTACTTC
abundance: NA; d_gene: NA; j_gene: TRBJ2-2; v_gene: TRBV12-3/TRBV12-4; CDR3aa: CASSPPGELFF; CDR3nt: TGTGCCAGCAGCCCTCCCGGGGAGCTGTTTTTT
abundance: NA; d_gene: TRBD1; j_gene: TRBJ1-2; v_gene: TRBV6-5; CDR3aa: CASLDPGQGIYGYTF; CDR3nt: TGTGCCAGCCTCGACCCGGGACAGGGGATCTATGGCTACACCTTC
abundance: NA; d_gene: TRBD1; j_gene: TRBJ2-2; v_gene: TRBV5-4; CDR3aa: CASSSGGGSNTGELFF; CDR3nt: TGTGCCAGCAGCTCAGGGGGTGGCTCGAACACCGGGGAGCTGTTTTTT
abundance: few; d_gene: NA; j_gene: TRBJ2-2; v_gene: TRBV9; CDR3aa: CASSVDRVGTGELFF; CDR3nt: TGTGCCAGCAGCGTAGACAGGGTGGGCACCGGGGAGCTGTTTTTT
abundance: NA; d_gene: TRBD1; j_gene: TRBJ1-1; v_gene: TRBV7-9; CDR3aa: CASSLVGQGTNTEAFF; CDR3nt: TGTGCCAGCAGCTTAGTTGGACAGGGAACGAACACTGAAGCTTTCTTT
abundance: NA; d_gene: NA; j_gene: TRBJ2-3; v_gene: TRBV7-8; CDR3aa: CASSLASTRTGTDTQYF; CDR3nt: TGTGCCAGCAGCTTAGCCTCGACCAGGACAGGCACAGATACGCAGTATTTT
abundance: NA; d_gene: TRBD2; j_gene: TRBJ2-3; v_gene: TRBV5-1; CDR3aa: CASSQGLAGVYSTDTQYF; CDR3nt: TGCGCCAGCAGCCAGGGACTAGCGGGAGTTTATAGCACAGATACGCAGTATTTT
abundance: NA; d_gene: NA; j_gene: TRBJ2-5; v_gene: TRBV5-5; CDR3aa: CASSPRRAGRETQYF; CDR3nt: TGTGCCAGCAGCCCCCGGCGGGCAGGCCGGGAGACCCAGTACTTC
abundance: few; d_gene: NA; j_gene: TRBJ1-1; v_gene: TRBV28; CDR3aa: CASGAVNTEAFF; CDR3nt: TGTGCCAGTGGGGCAGTGAACACTGAAGCTTTCTTT
abundance: NA; d_gene: NA; j_gene: TRBJ2-2; v_gene: TRBV6-5; CDR3aa: CASSYSRANTGELFF; CDR3nt: TGTGCCAGCAGTTACTCGAGGGCGAACACCGGGGAGCTGTTTTTT
abundance: few; d_gene: NA; j_gene: TRBJ2-2; v_gene: TRBV12-3/TRBV12-4; CDR3aa: CASGHNGAGELFF; CDR3nt: TGTGCCAGCGGTCACAATGGAGCCGGGGAGCTGTTTTTT
abundance: NA; d_gene: NA; j_gene: TRBJ2-3; v_gene: TRBV25-1; CDR3aa: CASSKAKTQYF; CDR3nt: TGTGCCAGCAGTAAAGCCAAAACGCAGTATTTT
abundance: NA; d_gene: NA; j_gene: TRBJ2-1; v_gene: TRBV5-1; CDR3aa: CASSLVLAHEQFF; CDR3nt: TGCGCCAGCAGCTTGGTACTAGCTCATGAGCAGTTCTTC
abundance: NA; d_gene: NA; j_gene: TRBJ1-2; v_gene: TRBV7-9; CDR3aa: CASSLDTAYYGYTF; CDR3nt: TGTGCCAGCAGCTTGGACACAGCGTACTATGGCTACACCTTC
abundance: NA; d_gene: TRBD1; j_gene: TRBJ2-2; v_gene: TRBV27; CDR3aa: CASSTGTGGDTGELFF; CDR3nt: TGTGCCAGCAGTACCGGGACAGGGGGGGACACCGGGGAGCTGTTTTTT
abundance: NA; d_gene: NA; j_gene: TRBJ2-5; v_gene: TRBV6-5; CDR3aa: CASSRTGTGQETQYF; CDR3nt: TGTGCCAGCAGTCGGACCGGCACGGGGCAAGAGACCCAGTACTTC
abundance: NA; d_gene: TRBD1; j_gene: TRBJ1-3; v_gene: TRBV5-1; CDR3aa: CASSLDRGLGNTIYF; CDR3nt: TGCGCCAGCAGCTTGGACAGGGGGTTAGGAAACACCATATATTTT
abundance: NA; d_gene: TRBD1; j_gene: TRBJ2-7; v_gene: TRBV13; CDR3aa: CASSSPDRGFYEQYF; CDR3nt: TGTGCCAGCAGCTCCCCTGACAGGGGATTCTACGAGCAGTACTTC
abundance: NA; d_gene: NA; j_gene: TRBJ1-2; v_gene: TRBV7-2; CDR3aa: CASSLRDSGTGYTF; CDR3nt: TGTGCCAGCAGCCTCCGGGACTCGGGAACTGGCTACACCTTC